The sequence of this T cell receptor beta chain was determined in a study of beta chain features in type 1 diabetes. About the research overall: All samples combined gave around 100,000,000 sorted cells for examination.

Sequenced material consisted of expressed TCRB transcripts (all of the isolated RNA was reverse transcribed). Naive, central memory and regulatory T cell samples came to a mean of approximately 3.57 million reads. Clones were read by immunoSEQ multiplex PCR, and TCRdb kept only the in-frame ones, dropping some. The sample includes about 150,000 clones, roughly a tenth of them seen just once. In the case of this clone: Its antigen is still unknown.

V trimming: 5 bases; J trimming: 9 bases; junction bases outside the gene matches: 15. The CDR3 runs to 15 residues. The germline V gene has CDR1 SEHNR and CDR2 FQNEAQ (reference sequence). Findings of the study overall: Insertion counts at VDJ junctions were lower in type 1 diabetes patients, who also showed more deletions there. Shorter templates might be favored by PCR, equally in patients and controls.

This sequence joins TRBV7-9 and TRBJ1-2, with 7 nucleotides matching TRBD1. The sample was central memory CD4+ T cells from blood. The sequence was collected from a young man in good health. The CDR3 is CASSPRDSRSESYTF. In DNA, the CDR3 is TGTGCCAGCAGCCCCCGGGACAGCCGGTCGGAGAGCTACACCTTC. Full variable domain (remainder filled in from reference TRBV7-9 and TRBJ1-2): DTGVSQNPRHKITKRGQNVTFRCDPISEHNRLYWYRQTLGQGPEFLTYFQNEAQLEKSRLLSDRFSAERPKGSFSTLEIQRTEQGDSAMYLCASSPRDSRSESYTFGSGTRLTVV.